The sequence of this T cell receptor beta chain was determined in a study of control samples from healthy donors and cancer patients (dated by TCRdb to the early 2020s). Library preparation employed the immunoSEQ multiplex PCR assay. In its TCRdb copy, this immuneACCESS table keeps in-frame sequences only and misses some clones. Where compared with another copy, unresolved V genes explain less than half of these, and the others have no known cause. The table for this sample lists over 110,000 clones; approximately 90% of them were counted only once. The ten largest clones take up approximately 8.6% of the sample. Spanning cysteine to phenylalanine, the CDR3 consists of 11 amino acids. Just the 33-base CDR3 DNA is kept, in frame starting at base 1. The germline V gene (reference sequence) sets CDR1 to GTSNPN and CDR2 to SVGIG. V was cut back by 5 bases and J by 7 bases, leaving a gap of 11 bases between them.

To note about this clone: The antigen this receptor binds is unknown. Base quality data are lacking; no much larger clone is found one base away.

The TCR sequence derives from a woman in her 30s in good health. The V and J segments used are TRBV30 and TRBJ1-1; D gene: possibly TRBD1, on 6 matching bases. The material sequenced was blood. The DNA sequence reads TGTGCCTGGTCTCGACAGGTTGAAGCTTTCTTT. It specifies CAWSRQVEAFF.